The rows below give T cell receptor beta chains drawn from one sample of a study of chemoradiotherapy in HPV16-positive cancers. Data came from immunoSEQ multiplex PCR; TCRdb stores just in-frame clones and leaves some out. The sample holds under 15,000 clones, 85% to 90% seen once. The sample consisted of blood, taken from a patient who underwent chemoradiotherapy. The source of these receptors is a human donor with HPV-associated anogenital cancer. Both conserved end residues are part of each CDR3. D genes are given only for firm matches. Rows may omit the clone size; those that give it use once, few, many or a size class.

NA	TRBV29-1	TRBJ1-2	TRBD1	CSVVGFRDRGGYGYTF	TGCAGCGTTGTTGGGTTCCGGGACAGGGGAGGCTATGGCTACACCTTC
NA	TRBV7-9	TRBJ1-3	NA	CASSSSRAGNTIYF	TGTGCCAGCAGCTCTTCCCGGGCGGGAAACACCATATATTTT
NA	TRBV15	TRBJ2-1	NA	CATSRDLGGRHNEQFF	TGTGCCACCAGCAGAGATCTCGGGGGGCGACACAATGAGCAGTTCTTC
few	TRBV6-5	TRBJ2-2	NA	CASTQMRGSTGELFF	TGTGCCAGCACCCAGATGAGGGGGAGCACCGGGGAGCTGTTTTTT
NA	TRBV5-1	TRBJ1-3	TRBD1	CASSPGTGNSGNTIYF	TGCGCCAGCAGCCCGGGGACAGGGAATTCTGGAAACACCATATATTTT
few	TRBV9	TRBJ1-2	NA	CASSPRPQTDHGYTF	TGTGCCAGCAGCCCCCGACCCCAAACGGACCATGGCTACACCTTC
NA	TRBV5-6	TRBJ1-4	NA	CASSLRWTSAVEKLFF	TGTGCCAGCAGCCTGAGATGGACATCGGCGGTTGAAAAACTGTTTTTT
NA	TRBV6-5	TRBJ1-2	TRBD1	CASSRTGGNYGYTF	TGTGCCAGCAGCCGGACAGGGGGTAACTATGGCTACACCTTC
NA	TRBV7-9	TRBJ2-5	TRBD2	CASSLLGGGATETQYF	TGTGCCAGCAGCTTATTGGGCGGGGGGGCCACTGAGACCCAGTACTTC
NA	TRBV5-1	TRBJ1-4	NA	CASSRTSGREKLFF	TGCGCCAGCAGCAGAACCAGTGGGAGGGAAAAACTGTTTTTT
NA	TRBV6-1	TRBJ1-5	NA	CASSDRVIQPQHF	TGTGCCAGCAGTGACAGGGTAATTCAGCCCCAGCATTTT
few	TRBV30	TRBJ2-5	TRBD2	CAWIRGGQTQYF	TGTGCCTGGATTCGGGGGGGGCAGACCCAGTACTTC
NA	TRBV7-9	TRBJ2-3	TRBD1	CASRRGTGVADTQYF	TGTGCCAGCAGGAGAGGGACAGGGGTCGCAGATACGCAGTATTTT
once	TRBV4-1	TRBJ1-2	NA	CASSQDRGFGYTF	TGCGCCAGCAGCCAAGATCGAGGGTTCGGCTACACCTTC
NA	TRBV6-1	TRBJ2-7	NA	CASSATRQTIYEQYF	TGTGCCAGCAGCGCCACCCGACAGACAATCTACGAGCAGTACTTC
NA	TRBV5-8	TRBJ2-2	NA	CASSLGGGTNTGELFF	TGTGCCAGCAGCTTGGGGGGGGGCACGAACACCGGGGAGCTGTTTTTT
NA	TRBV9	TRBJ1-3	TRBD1	CASSPWTGAGGIGNTIYF	TGTGCCAGCAGCCCCTGGACAGGGGCTGGGGGGATCGGAAACACCATATATTTT
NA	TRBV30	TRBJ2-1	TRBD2	CAWSVRAGGTYNEQFF	TGTGCCTGGAGTGTAAGGGCGGGGGGAACCTACAATGAGCAGTTCTTC
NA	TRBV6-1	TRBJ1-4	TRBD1	CASTVRQGATEKLFF	TGTGCCAGCACCGTCCGACAGGGGGCAACGGAAAAACTGTTTTTT
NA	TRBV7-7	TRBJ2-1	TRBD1	CASSLGQEYNEQFF	TGTGCCAGCAGCTTGGGACAGGAGTACAATGAGCAGTTCTTC
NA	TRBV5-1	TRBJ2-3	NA	CASSSTGRGTDTQYF	TGCGCCAGCAGCAGTACAGGGCGAGGAACAGATACGCAGTATTTT
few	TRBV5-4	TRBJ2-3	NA	CASSLGGNRGTDTQYF	TGTGCCAGCAGCTTGGGGGGGAACCGTGGCACAGATACGCAGTATTTT
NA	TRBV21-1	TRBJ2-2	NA	CASSPWIQGAGGELFF	TGTGCCAGCAGCCCCTGGATACAGGGGGCTGGCGGGGAGCTGTTTTTT
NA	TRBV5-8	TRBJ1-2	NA	CASSHRPGRYGYTF	TGTGCCAGCAGCCATAGACCGGGACGCTATGGCTACACCTTC
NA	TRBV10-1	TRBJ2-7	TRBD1	CASSTGTDLYYEQYF	TGCGCCAGCAGCACCGGGACAGACCTCTACTACGAGCAGTACTTC
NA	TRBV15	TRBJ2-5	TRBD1	CATSKDRVGTQYF	TGTGCCACCAGCAAAGACAGGGTAGGGACCCAGTACTTC
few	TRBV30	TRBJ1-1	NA	CAWRGAGAFF	TGTGCCTGGAGGGGGGCAGGGGCTTTCTTT
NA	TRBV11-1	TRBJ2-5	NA	CASNTLAWGETQYF	TGTGCCAGCAACACTTTAGCGTGGGGAGAGACCCAGTACTTC
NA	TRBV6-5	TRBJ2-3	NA	CASSYQNGENTDTQYF	TGTGCCAGCAGTTATCAAAACGGGGAGAACACAGATACGCAGTATTTT
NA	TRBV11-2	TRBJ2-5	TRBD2	CASSTPLAGGLETQYF	TGTGCCAGCAGCACACCACTAGCGGGGGGGCTAGAGACCCAGTACTTC
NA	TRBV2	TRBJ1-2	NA	CASSPADGVGYTF	TGTGCCAGCAGTCCGGCGGACGGAGTGGGCTACACCTTC
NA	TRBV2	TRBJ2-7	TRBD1	CASSKDRAYEQYF	TGTGCCAGCTCTAAGGACAGGGCTTACGAGCAGTACTTC
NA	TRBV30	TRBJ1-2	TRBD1	CAWSPGQGNYGYTF	TGTGCCTGGAGCCCGGGACAGGGGAACTATGGCTACACCTTC
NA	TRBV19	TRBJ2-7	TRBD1	CATGNGQGGEQYF	TGTGCCACCGGGAACGGACAGGGAGGCGAGCAGTACTTC
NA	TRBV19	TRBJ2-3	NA	CASSLGARTDTQYF	TGTGCCAGTAGTTTGGGCGCGCGCACAGATACGCAGTATTTT
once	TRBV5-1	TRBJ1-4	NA	CASSVQGATNEKLFF	TGCGCCAGCAGCGTGCAGGGTGCAACTAATGAAAAACTGTTTTTT
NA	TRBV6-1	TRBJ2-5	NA	CASRLSGVQETQYF	TGTGCCAGCAGACTTAGCGGAGTTCAAGAGACCCAGTACTTC
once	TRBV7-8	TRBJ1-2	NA	CASSLGVVDGYTF	TGTGCCAGCAGCTTAGGGGTGGTAGATGGCTACACCTTC
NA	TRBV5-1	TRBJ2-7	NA	CASSWGVDEQYF	TGCGCCAGCAGTTGGGGGGTGGACGAGCAGTACTTC
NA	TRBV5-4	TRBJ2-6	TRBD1	CASSLAGRGQGGANVLTF	TGTGCCAGCAGCTTGGCCGGCAGGGGGCAAGGAGGGGCCAACGTCCTGACTTTC
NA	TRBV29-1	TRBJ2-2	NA	CSVVRAGRTSGELFF	TGCAGCGTTGTTCGGGCAGGTCGAACCTCCGGGGAGCTGTTTTTT
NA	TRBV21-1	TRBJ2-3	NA	CASSKVEKYEGLAGGTDTQYF	TGTGCCAGCAGCAAAGTAGAGAAGTATGAGGGACTAGCGGGGGGGACAGATACGCAGTATTTT
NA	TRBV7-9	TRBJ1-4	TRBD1	CASSLGDSGEKLFF	TGTGCCAGCAGCTTAGGGGACAGTGGTGAAAAACTGTTTTTT
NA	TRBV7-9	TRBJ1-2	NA	CASSPGGQFNGYTF	TGTGCCAGCAGCCCGGGCGGGCAGTTTAATGGCTACACCTTC
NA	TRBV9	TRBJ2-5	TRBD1	CASSVGTEETQYF	TGTGCCAGCAGCGTTGGGACAGAAGAGACCCAGTACTTC
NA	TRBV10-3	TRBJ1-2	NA	CAISESGGGYAF	TGTGCCATCAGTGAGTCAGGAGGTGGCTACGCCTTC
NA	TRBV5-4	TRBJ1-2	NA	CASSLVAGYGYTF	TGTGCCAGCAGCTTGGTGGCAGGCTATGGCTACACCTTC
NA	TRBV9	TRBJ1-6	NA	CASSVRHGGSPLHF	TGTGCCAGCAGCGTACGGCACGGGGGATCACCCCTCCACTTT